A single sample gave rise to the 28 T cell receptor beta chains below, sequenced in a study of molecular identifiers for immune sequencing clone quantification. One entry per CDR3 protein results from TCRdb running MiXCR on the PCR reads. This sample yields more than 450,000 distinct CDR3 sequences, of which about a fifth are seen a single time; 0.84% belongs to the top ten. Sequenced sample: naive CD8+ T cells from blood, with Jurkat cell RNA spiked in. Subset in this sample: FACS-sorted CD8+CD4-CCR7+CD45RA+ naive T cells. Every receptor here comes from a human donor in good health. Some libraries in this study had Jurkat cell RNA spiked in.

The table lists this clonotype with a few counts. The J gene is TRBJ2-7, the V gene TRBV5-6, with TRBD1 matching 8 bases. The CDR3 totals 16 residues. Germline lookup yields CDR1 SGHDT and CDR2 YYEEEE. V lost 4 bases, J lost 4 bases, and 13 bases stayed unmatched. The CDR3 protein is CASSPDGPGTGYEQYF. The DNA of the CDR3 is TGTGCCAGCAGCCCCGATGGTCCGGGGACAGGTTACGAGCAGTACTTC.

Details on this clonotype: This could be a read error, since a much larger clone is one nucleotide away. The gene calls are TRBV7-2 and TRBJ2-3; the D is unclear. In germline, CDR1 is SGHTA, CDR2 FQGNSA. The CDR3 loop spans 13 amino acids. V dropped 1 base and J dropped 12 bases, with 14 bases sitting between them. CDR3 region: CASSLVGLGEQYF. CDR3 DNA sequence: TGTGCCAGCAGCTTAGTTGGCCTGGGTGAACAGTATTTT. The whole variable domain, remainder taken from reference TRBV7-2 and TRBJ2-3, is GAGVSQSPSNKVTEKGKDVELRCDPISGHTALYWYRQSLGQGLEFLIYFQGNSAPDKSGLPSDRFSAERTGGSVSTLTIQRTQQEDSAVYLCASSLVGLGEQYFGPGTRLTVL.

About this clonotype itself: A much larger clone lies one base from this, so it may be a read error. The CDR3 bases are TGTGCCAGCATCACCCTTCACACCGGGGAGCTGCTTTTT. Translated, it gives CASITLHTGELLF. The genes are TRBV2 and TRBJ2-2; weak D call: TRBD2 (5 bases). The germline V gene encodes CDR1 SNHLY and CDR2 FYNNEI. CDR3 length: 13 amino acids.

In its sample, this clonotype was seen a few times. The chain combines TRBV19 with TRBJ1-1; D gene ambiguous. There are 13 residues in the CDR3. The V gene lost 3 bases and the J gene lost 3 bases, with 8 bases spanning the gap. From germline, CDR1 is LNHDA and CDR2 SQIVND (reference sequence). For the CDR3, the DNA is TGTGCCAGTAGTATCCTCCGGGACACTGAAGCTTTCTTT. This translates into CASSILRDTEAFF.

This clonotype has at least ten counts. The chain recombines TRBV5-1 with TRBJ2-7; D may correspond to TRBD1 or TRBD2 (5 bases each). Trimming removed 0 bases at V and 7 bases at J, with 8 bases between. Germline-derived CDR1 and CDR2 are SGHRS and YFSETQ. This CDR3 has 12 residues. The CDR3 DNA follows: TGCGCCAGCAGCTTGGGAGGGGAGGAGCAGTACTTC. It codes for CASSLGGEEQYF.

This chain uses TRBV20-1 with TRBJ2-7; TRBD1 or TRBD2 may be the D gene (7 bases each). Trimming stripped 5 bases from V and 4 bases from J, with 21 bases between. The CDR3 is made up of 15 amino acids. Germline CDR1 DFQATT, CDR2 SNEGSKA (reference sequence). The CDR3 region is CSASGGGTDVYEQYF. For the CDR3, the DNA is TGCAGTGCTTCGGGGGGTGGGACAGACGTTTACGAGCAGTACTTC.

This clonotype came up many times. J is TRBJ2-5 and V is TRBV7-9; D might be TRBD1 (5 bases). V shed 5 bases and J shed 2 bases, with 15 bases lying between them. CDR1 and CDR2 from the germline V gene are SEHNR and FQNEAQ (reference sequence). The CDR3 length is 15 residues. CDR3 sequence reads: CASSLPQGFQETQYF. The CDR3 nucleotides read TGTGCCAGCAGCCTACCCCAGGGATTTCAAGAGACCCAGTACTTC. The full variable domain, rest sourced from reference TRBV7-9 and TRBJ2-5, is DTGVSQNPRHKITKRGQNVTFRCDPISEHNRLYWYRQTLGQGPEFLTYFQNEAQLEKSRLLSDRFSAERPKGSFSTLEIQRTEQGDSAMYLCASSLPQGFQETQYFGPGTRLLVL.

This clonotype was detected once. A read error may explain this, as a much larger clone is one base away. This likely comes from a read error, as the CDR3 has no conserved phenylalanine or tryptophan at its end. The rearrangement uses TRBV7-9 and TRBJ2-7; possibly TRBD1 or TRBD2 for D (5 bases each). Germline loops: CDR1 SEHNR, CDR2 FQNEAQ (reference sequence). V lost 0 bases and J lost 5, with 8 bases in between. The CDR3 runs to 13 residues. The CDR3 sequence: CASSLAGDDEQYL. DNA of the CDR3: TGTGCCAGCAGCTTAGCCGGGGACGACGAGCAGTACCTC.

This chain joins TRBV4-1 and TRBJ1-4; D not resolved. The CDR3 is made up of 13 amino acids. Per germline, CDR1 MGHRA and CDR2 YSYEKL. V was clipped by 5 bases and J by 6 bases, with 10 bases between them. This CDR3 is CASSFRTYEKLFF. The DNA of the CDR3 is TGCGCCAGCAGCTTTCGGACGTATGAAAAACTGTTTTTT.

About this clonotype itself: A much larger clone lies a single base off, so this may be a read error. The gene calls are TRBV6-2 or TRBV6-3 and TRBJ1-5, with D hard to call. The CDR3 consists of 11 residues. CDR1 is MNHEY, CDR2 SVGEGT, per germline. CDR3 sequence: CASSINQHQHF. CDR3 nucleotide sequence: TGTGCCAGCTCGATCAATCAGCACCAGCATTTT.

Turning to this clonotype: With a much larger clone just one base away, this may be a read error. V usage is TRBV7-9 and J usage is TRBJ1-6, with 8 nucleotides matching TRBD1. The CDR3 totals 14 residues. Looked up from germline, CDR1 is SEHNR and CDR2 is FQNEAQ (reference sequence). CDR3 bases: TGTGCCGGCAGCTTAGGACAGGGAGATTCACCCCTCCACTTT. Protein: CAGSLGQGDSPLHF.

This clonotype was recorded a few times. The V gene is TRBV6-5, the J gene TRBJ2-2; D is unclear. The V and J ends lost 5 bases and 6 bases respectively, with 10 bases between them. This CDR3 is built from 13 residues. CDR1 MNHEY and CDR2 SVGAGI come from the germline V gene. CDR3 in DNA: TGTGCCAGCAGTACCCCGATAGCCGGGGAGCTGTTTTTT. Its protein is CASSTPIAGELFF.

This sequence joins TRBV10-3 and TRBJ1-1; D gene ambiguous. The CDR3 is 12 amino acids. The germline V and J ends were trimmed by 5 bases and 3 bases, with 7 bases remaining between them. CDR1 is ENHRY and CDR2 is SYGVKD in the germline V gene. The CDR3 DNA sequence: TGTGCCATCAGTACAGAGGACACTGAAGCTTTCTTT. This codes for CAISTEDTEAFF.

The chain has TRBV19 and TRBJ2-3, with unresolved D. The CDR3 consists of 12 residues. Germline CDR1 reads LNHDA; CDR2 reads SQIVND (reference sequence). V was clipped by 4 bases and J by 6 bases, with 8 bases between them. The CDR3 loop is CASSKTPDTQYF. CDR3 nucleotides: TGTGCCAGTAGTAAAACACCCGATACGCAGTATTTT.

Details on this clonotype: A read error is possible here, since a much larger clone lies one base away. The V and J genes are TRBV5-1 and TRBJ2-3, with TRBD1 matching over 8 bases. There are 16 residues in the CDR3. CDR1 and CDR2 (germline): SGHRS, YFSETQ. The V segment lost 7 bases and the J segment 0 bases; nucleotides outside the gene matches: 10. CDR3 DNA sequence: TGCGCCAGCGGCCTTGGACAGGGAGCGAGCACAGATACGCAGTATTTT. Protein sequence: CASGLGQGASTDTQYF.

Note on this clonotype: Possible read error: a much larger clone is one base away. This sequence joins TRBV29-1 and TRBJ2-2, with no clear D. V was cut by 3 bases and J by 8 bases, with 13 bases left in between. Germline loops: CDR1 SQVTM, CDR2 ANQGSEA. The CDR3 extends over 13 amino acids. The CDR3 coding sequence is TGCAGCGTTGAGAGCGCCGGCACTGGGGAGCTGTTTTTT. Its translation: CSVESAGTGELFF.

About this clonotype: Being one base from a much bigger clone, this may be a read error. The chain combines TRBV12-3 or TRBV12-4 with TRBJ2-3, with unresolved D. The CDR3 sequence is 13 residues long. The CDR3 sequence: CAGSWVSTDTQYF. Written as DNA, the CDR3 is TGTGCCGGCAGTTGGGTTAGCACAGATACGCAGTATTTT.

The J gene is TRBJ2-3, the V gene TRBV19; perhaps D is TRBD1 or TRBD2 (5 bases each). Trimming removed 7 bases from V and 2 bases from J, with 22 bases in between. Germline V lookup: CDR1 LNHDA, CDR2 SQIVND (reference sequence). The CDR3 sequence is 17 residues long. CDR3 loop: CASIPRAGGSDTDTQYF. In DNA, the CDR3 is TGTGCCAGTATTCCCCGGGCTGGGGGTAGCGACACAGATACGCAGTATTTT.

This clonotype was seen a handful of times. V is TRBV7-6 and J is TRBJ2-5; tentatively, D is TRBD1 (5 bases). This CDR3 comprises 12 residues. V was shortened by 5 bases and J by 8 bases, with 12 bases between the two germline ends. Germline V gene sequence: CDR1 SGHVS, CDR2 FNYEAQ. The CDR3 here is CASSPDSFTQYF. In nucleotides, the CDR3 is TGTGCCAGCAGCCCAGACAGTTTCACCCAGTACTTC. Filled out from reference TRBV7-6 and TRBJ2-5, the complete variable domain reads GAGVSQSPRYKVTKRGQDVALRCDPISGHVSLYWYRQALGQGPEFLTYFNYEAQQDKSGLPNDRFSAERPEGSISTLTIQRTEQRDSAMYRCASSPDSFTQYFGPGTRLLVL.

About this clonotype: Given a much more abundant clone one base away, this may be a read error. This chain connects TRBV29-1 to TRBJ2-3; 8 bases line up with TRBD2. This CDR3 region has 13 residues. Trimming cost V 6 bases and J 8 bases; bases outside gene matches: 10. Per the germline V gene, CDR1 is SQVTM and CDR2 is ANQGSEA. CDR3 sequence (DNA): TGCAGCGTACCGGGAGGGAGGCCAGGTACGCAGTATTTT. This codes for CSVPGGRPGTQYF.

The rearrangement joins TRBV12-3 or TRBV12-4 to TRBJ2-5, with D perhaps TRBD2 (5 bases). V shed 3 bases and J shed 5 bases, with 16 bases lying between them. The CDR3 loop spans 15 amino acids. CDR3 coding DNA: TGTGCCAGCAGTTTTAGTCCCCAAAGAGGGGAGACCCAGTACTTC. Translating gives CASSFSPQRGETQYF.

This clonotype was counted many times. V is TRBV7-9 and J is TRBJ2-7; 8 bases align to TRBD2. Looked up from germline, CDR1 is SEHNR and CDR2 is FQNEAQ (reference sequence). The CDR3 contains 17 residues. The junction had 11 bases not matched to a gene; V was cut back by 4 bases and J by 0 bases. The CDR3 region is CASSSAGGGKSSYEQYF. CDR3 nucleotide sequence: TGTGCCAGCAGCTCGGCGGGGGGAGGGAAGAGCTCCTACGAGCAGTACTTC.

This clonotype turned up a few times. Its ends do not fully match the called genes, so a read error is possible. The genes are TRBV4-1 and TRBJ2-1; D might be TRBD1 or TRBD2, each matching 6 bases. Germline values: CDR1 MGHRA, CDR2 YSYEKL. There are 16 residues in the CDR3. CDR3 amino acids: CASSQTMGGAYNERFF. CDR3 nucleotide sequence: TGCGCCAGCAGCCAAACAATGGGGGGCGCATACAATGAGCGGTTCTTC.

This clonotype was observed many times. V gene TRBV13 combines with J gene TRBJ2-3; 9 nucleotides match TRBD2. J was trimmed by 0 bases and V by 5 bases; bases with no gene match: 6. This CDR3 comprises 16 residues. Germline V gene sequence: CDR1 PRHDT, CDR2 FYEKMQ (reference sequence). CDR3 DNA sequence: TGTGCCAGCAGCGCCAGACTAGCGGCTAGCACAGATACGCAGTATTTT. Amino acids: CASSARLAASTDTQYF.

This clonotype was recorded many times. J is TRBJ2-7 and V is TRBV5-1; a weak D match, TRBD2 (5 bases). Germline V gene sequence: CDR1 SGHRS, CDR2 YFSETQ. Trimming pared 1 base from V and 5 bases from J, leaving 7 bases between. The CDR3 runs 12 residues. DNA for the CDR3: TGCGCCAGCAGCTTGCCCGGGAACGAGCAGTACTTC. It encodes CASSLPGNEQYF.

On this clonotype: This could be a read error, since a much larger clone is one nucleotide away. V usage is TRBV4-3 and J usage is TRBJ2-3; D is unclear. The CDR3 runs to 15 residues. Germline-derived CDR1 and CDR2 are LGHNA and YSLEER. CDR3 amino acids: CASSQGGLLGDMQYF. The CDR3 nucleotides are TGCGCCAGCAGCCAAGGAGGTCTACTCGGAGATATGCAGTATTTT.

This clonotype was counted a few times. The chain recombines TRBV30 with TRBJ2-7; D perhaps matches TRBD1 (6 bases). The CDR3 extends over 18 amino acids. The V gene's germline CDR1 is GTSNPN and CDR2 SVGIG (reference sequence). The ends were cut back, 3 bases at V and 5 bases at J, with 29 bases in the middle. The CDR3 region is CAWRRAHGQTTRFDEQYF. CDR3 nucleotides: TGTGCCTGGAGGAGGGCCCACGGACAGACCACTCGCTTTGACGAGCAGTACTTC.

This clonotype was seen many times. This chain connects TRBV4-3 to TRBJ2-7, with 12 bases that match TRBD1. The CDR3 consists of 16 residues. V dropped 1 base and J dropped 6; count of bases not matched to a gene: 7. The germline V gene encodes CDR1 LGHNA and CDR2 YSLEER. This CDR3 reads CASSQGLGQGAFEQYF. The CDR3, as DNA: TGCGCCAGCAGCCAAGGGCTGGGACAGGGGGCATTCGAGCAGTACTTC.